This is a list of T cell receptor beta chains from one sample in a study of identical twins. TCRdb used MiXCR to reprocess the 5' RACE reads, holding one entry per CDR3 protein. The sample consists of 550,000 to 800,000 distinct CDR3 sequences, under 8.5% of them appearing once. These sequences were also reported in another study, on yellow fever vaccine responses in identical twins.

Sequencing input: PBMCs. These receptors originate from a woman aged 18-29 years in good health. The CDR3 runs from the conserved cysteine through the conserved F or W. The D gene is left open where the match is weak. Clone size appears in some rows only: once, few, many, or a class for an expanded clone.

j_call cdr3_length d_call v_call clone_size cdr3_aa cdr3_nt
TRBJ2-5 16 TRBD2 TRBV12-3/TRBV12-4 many CASSRGLAGTSMAQYF TGTGCCAGCAGTCGCGGACTAGCGGGGACCTCCATGGCCCAGTACTTC
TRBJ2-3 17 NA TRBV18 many CASSPQGLRIYTDTQYF TGTGCCAGCTCACCACAAGGTCTGCGGATTTACACAGATACGCAGTATTTT
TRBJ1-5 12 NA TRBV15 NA CATSGGAQPQHF TGTGCCACCAGTGGAGGGGCCCAGCCCCAGCATTTT
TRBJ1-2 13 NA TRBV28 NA CASTKDGYNGYTF TGTGCCAGCACCAAGGACGGATACAATGGCTACACCTTC
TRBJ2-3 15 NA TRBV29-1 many CSVEEGQGNTDTQYF TGCAGCGTTGAAGAGGGGCAGGGGAACACAGATACGCAGTATTTT
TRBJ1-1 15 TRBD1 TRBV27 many CASSSWTGGSTEAFF TGTGCCAGCAGTTCCTGGACAGGGGGGAGCACTGAAGCTTTCTTT
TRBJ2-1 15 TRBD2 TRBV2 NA CASSPTSGRGNEQFF TGTGCCAGCAGCCCGACTAGCGGGAGAGGTAATGAGCAGTTCTTC
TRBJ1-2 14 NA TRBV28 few CASTLSSLNYGYTF TGTGCCAGCACCTTAAGCAGTCTGAACTATGGCTACACCTTC
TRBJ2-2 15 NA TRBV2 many CASSELGQATGELFF TGTGCCAGCAGTGAATTAGGGCAGGCCACCGGGGAGCTGTTTTTT
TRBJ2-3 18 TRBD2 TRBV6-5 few CASSHTGTSGALSDTQYF TGTGCCAGCAGTCACACCGGGACTAGCGGGGCGCTATCAGATACGCAGTATTTT
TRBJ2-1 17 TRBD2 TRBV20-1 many CSARPYRGAGGPNEQFF TGCAGTGCTAGACCCTACCGGGGGGCGGGAGGTCCCAATGAGCAGTTCTTC
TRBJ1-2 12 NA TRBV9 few CASRSGFYGYTF TGTGCCAGTCGATCGGGGTTTTATGGCTACACCTTC
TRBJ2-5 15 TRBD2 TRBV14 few CASSQPSGSWETQYF TGTGCCAGCAGCCAACCAAGCGGGAGTTGGGAGACCCAGTACTTC
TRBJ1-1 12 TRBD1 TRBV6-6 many CASSPGTGVAFF TGTGCCAGCAGTCCGGGGACAGGGGTTGCTTTCTTT
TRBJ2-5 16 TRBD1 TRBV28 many CASFRTGQALGKTQYF TGTGCCAGCTTTAGAACGGGACAGGCATTGGGGAAGACCCAGTACTTC
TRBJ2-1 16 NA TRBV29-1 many CSVVGLRGRGWNEQFF TGCAGCGTTGTTGGACTCAGGGGTCGCGGATGGAATGAGCAGTTCTTC
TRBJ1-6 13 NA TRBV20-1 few CSARDRSESPLHF TGCAGTGCTAGAGATCGGTCAGAATCACCCCTCCACTTT
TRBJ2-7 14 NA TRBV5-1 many CASSFERSPYEQYF TGCGCCAGCAGCTTCGAGCGGTCTCCCTACGAGCAGTACTTC
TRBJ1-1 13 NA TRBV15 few CATSREGRTEAFF TGTGCCACCAGCAGAGAGGGGCGCACTGAAGCTTTCTTT
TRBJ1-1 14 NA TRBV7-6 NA CASSLLGGGAEAFF TGTGCCAGCAGCTTATTGGGGGGAGGAGCTGAAGCTTTCTTT
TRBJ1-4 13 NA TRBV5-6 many CASSLVGSGKLFF TGTGCCAGCAGCTTGGTGGGCTCTGGAAAACTGTTTTTT
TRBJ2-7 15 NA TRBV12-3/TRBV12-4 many CASSFRVDETYEQYF TGTGCCAGCAGTTTTCGGGTGGACGAAACTTACGAGCAGTACTTC
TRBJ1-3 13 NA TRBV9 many CASSVEVGNTIYF TGTGCCAGCAGCGTAGAGGTGGGAAACACCATATATTTT
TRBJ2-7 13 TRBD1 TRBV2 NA CASGRDRAYEQYF TGTGCCAGCGGCCGGGACAGGGCTTACGAGCAGTACTTC
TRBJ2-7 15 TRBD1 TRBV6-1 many CASRGGQGLSYEQYF TGTGCCAGCAGGGGGGGACAGGGTCTCTCCTACGAGCAGTACTTC
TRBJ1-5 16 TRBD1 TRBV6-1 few CASSDFRTGTNQPQHF TGTGCCAGCAGTGATTTTAGGACAGGGACTAATCAGCCCCAGCATTTT
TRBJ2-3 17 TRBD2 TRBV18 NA CASSPTTSGIGADTQYF TGTGCCAGCTCACCCACCACTAGCGGGATCGGGGCAGATACGCAGTATTTT
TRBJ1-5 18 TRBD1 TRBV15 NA CATSSRQGLLARDQPQHF TGTGCCACCAGCAGTAGACAGGGACTCCTAGCAAGGGATCAGCCCCAGCATTTT
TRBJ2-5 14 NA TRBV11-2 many CASSTTGYGETQYF TGTGCCAGCAGCACAACAGGGTACGGAGAGACCCAGTACTTC
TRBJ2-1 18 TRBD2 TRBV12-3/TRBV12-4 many CASSSLQTSGSSYNEQFF TGTGCCAGCAGTTCCCTCCAGACTAGCGGGAGCTCCTACAATGAGCAGTTCTTC
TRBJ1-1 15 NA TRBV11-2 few CASSLRTVSNTEAFF TGTGCCAGCAGCTTACGGACGGTTTCGAACACTGAAGCTTTCTTT
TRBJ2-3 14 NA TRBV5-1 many CASSRDLDTDTQYF TGCGCCAGCAGCCGGGACCTAGACACAGATACGCAGTATTTT
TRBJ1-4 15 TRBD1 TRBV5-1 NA CASSLSGTGLEKLFF TGCGCCAGCAGCCTATCCGGGACAGGGCTTGAAAAACTGTTTTTT
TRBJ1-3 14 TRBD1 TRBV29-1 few CSVVGDSTGNTIYF TGCAGCGTTGTCGGGGACAGTACTGGAAACACCATATATTTT
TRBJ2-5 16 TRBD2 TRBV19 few CASSWGLAGGQETQYF TGTGCCAGTAGCTGGGGACTAGCGGGAGGCCAAGAGACCCAGTACTTC
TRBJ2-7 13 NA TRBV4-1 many CASSQEAYYEQYF TGCGCCAGCAGCCAAGAGGCCTACTACGAGCAGTACTTC
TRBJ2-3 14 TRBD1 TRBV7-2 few CASRRTGAADTQYF TGTGCCAGCAGAAGGACAGGGGCGGCAGATACGCAGTATTTT
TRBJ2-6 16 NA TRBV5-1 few CASSLQRDSGANVLTF TGCGCCAGCAGCTTGCAACGTGACTCTGGGGCCAACGTCCTGACTTTC
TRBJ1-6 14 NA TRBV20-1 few CSARDGGLGSPLHF TGCAGTGCTAGAGATGGGGGGTTAGGTTCACCCCTCCACTTT
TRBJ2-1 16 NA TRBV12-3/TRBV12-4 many CASSFQIRENYNEQFF TGTGCCAGCAGTTTTCAAATCCGGGAGAATTACAATGAGCAGTTCTTC
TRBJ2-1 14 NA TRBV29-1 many CSIYYRGHYNEQFF TGCAGCATCTATTACCGGGGGCATTACAATGAGCAGTTCTTC
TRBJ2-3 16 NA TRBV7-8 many CASSSQSRVGTDTQYF TGTGCCAGCAGCTCTCAATCCAGGGTCGGTACAGATACGCAGTATTTT
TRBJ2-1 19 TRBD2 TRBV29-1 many CSVDGRGLAGGFSYNEQFF TGCAGCGTTGACGGTAGAGGGCTAGCGGGAGGGTTCTCCTACAATGAGCAGTTCTTC
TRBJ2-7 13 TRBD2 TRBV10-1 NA CARMEAGEYEQYF TGCGCCAGGATGGAAGCGGGAGAGTACGAGCAGTACTTC
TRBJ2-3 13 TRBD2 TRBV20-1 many CSARTSRTDTQYF TGCAGTGCTAGGACTAGCCGGACAGATACGCAGTATTTT
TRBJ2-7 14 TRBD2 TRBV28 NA CASRLPQRENEQYF TGTGCCAGCAGACTTCCCCAGCGGGAGAACGAGCAGTACTTC
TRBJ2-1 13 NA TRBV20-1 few CSARDLFDNEQFF TGCAGTGCTAGAGACCTCTTCGACAATGAGCAGTTCTTC
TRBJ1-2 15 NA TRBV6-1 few CASSHLEPGPQGYTF TGTGCCAGCAGCCATCTCGAACCGGGACCACAAGGCTACACCTTC
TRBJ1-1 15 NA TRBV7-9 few CASSLVSSGNTEAFF TGTGCCAGCAGCTTAGTGTCCTCGGGGAACACTGAAGCTTTCTTT
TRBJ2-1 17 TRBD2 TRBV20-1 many CSANPGGIRSSYNEQFF TGCAGTGCAAACCCGGGAGGTATTAGAAGCTCCTACAATGAGCAGTTCTTC
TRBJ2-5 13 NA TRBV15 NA CATSRDLGETQYF TGTGCCACCAGCAGAGATCTAGGAGAGACCCAGTACTTC
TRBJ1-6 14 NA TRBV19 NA CASSPGSRNSPLHF TGTGCCAGTAGCCCGGGATCTCGAAATTCACCCCTCCACTTT
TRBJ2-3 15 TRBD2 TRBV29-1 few CSASRLAELGDTQYF TGCAGCGCCAGCCGGCTAGCGGAGCTCGGCGATACGCAGTATTTT
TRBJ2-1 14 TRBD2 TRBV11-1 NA CASSPRTSGSAQFF TGTGCCAGCAGCCCGCGGACTAGCGGGAGTGCGCAGTTCTTC
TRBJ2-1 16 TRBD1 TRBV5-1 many CASSLGTGGVYNEQFF TGCGCCAGCAGCTTGGGGACAGGGGGCGTCTACAATGAGCAGTTCTTC
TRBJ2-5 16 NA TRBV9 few CASSVGWSSHQETQYF TGTGCCAGCAGCGTAGGGTGGAGCTCCCACCAAGAGACCCAGTACTTC
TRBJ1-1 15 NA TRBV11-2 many CASSLSFRQDTEAFF TGTGCCAGCAGCCTTTCGTTCCGACAGGACACTGAAGCTTTCTTT